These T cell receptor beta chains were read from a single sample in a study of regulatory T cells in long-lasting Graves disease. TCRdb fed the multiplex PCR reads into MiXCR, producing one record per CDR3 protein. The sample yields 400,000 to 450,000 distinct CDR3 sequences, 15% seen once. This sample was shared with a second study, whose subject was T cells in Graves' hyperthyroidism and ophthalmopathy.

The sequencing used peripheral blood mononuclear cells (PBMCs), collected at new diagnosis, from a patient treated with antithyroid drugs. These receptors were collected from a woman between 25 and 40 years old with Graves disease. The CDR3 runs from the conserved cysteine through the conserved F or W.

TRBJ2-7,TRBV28,CTSEGTSEYEQYF
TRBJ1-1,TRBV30,CAWSYTENTEAFF
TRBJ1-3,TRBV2,CASVADSGNTIYF
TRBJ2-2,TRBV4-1,CASSQGPRGTGELFF
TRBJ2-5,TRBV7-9,CASSPRATLQETQYF
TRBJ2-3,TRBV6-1,CASSDGTKGDTQYF
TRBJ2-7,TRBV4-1,CASSQDSVGVTGQSYEQYF
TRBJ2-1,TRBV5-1,CASSDRLANEQFF
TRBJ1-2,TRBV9,CASNRVGEGYTF
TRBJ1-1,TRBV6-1,CASGQTGMNTEAFF
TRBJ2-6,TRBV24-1,CATSHRDPKGANVLTF
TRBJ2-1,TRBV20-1,CSARDQNHNEQFF
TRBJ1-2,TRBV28,CASSLPTGDYGYTF
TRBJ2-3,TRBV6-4,CASSFRDSTDTQYF
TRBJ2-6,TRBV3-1,CASSPKQGFSSGANVLTF
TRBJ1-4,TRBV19,CASSIGAITDSEKLFF
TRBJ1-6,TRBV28,CASSSGQYNSPLHF
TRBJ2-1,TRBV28,CASRGQGANNEQFF
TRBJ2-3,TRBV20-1,CSARDRIHYTDTQYF
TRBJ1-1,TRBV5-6,CASSYRDSYTEAFF
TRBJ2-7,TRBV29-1,CSVEEGGGEQYF
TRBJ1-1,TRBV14,CASSQFSGANTEAFF
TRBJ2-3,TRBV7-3,CASSPTGDPTDTQYF
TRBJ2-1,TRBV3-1,CASTRTEGEQFF
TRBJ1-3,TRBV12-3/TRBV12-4,CASSQFRGTGTFIGNTIYF
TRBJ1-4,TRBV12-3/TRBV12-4,CASSLGLTAGRLFF
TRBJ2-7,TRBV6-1,CASSEEGLHYEQYF
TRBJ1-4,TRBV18,CASSPRTVATNEKLFF
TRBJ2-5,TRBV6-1,CASSRGPEETQYF
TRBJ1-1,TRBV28,CASSPTGRGRGAFF
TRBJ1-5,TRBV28,CHYKDRRGIQPQHF
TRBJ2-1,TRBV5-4,CASSYREGRSEQFF
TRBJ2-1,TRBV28,CASSLFPGQSSYNEQFF
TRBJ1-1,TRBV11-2,CASSFNTLNTEAFF
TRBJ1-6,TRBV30,CAWRTGIGGNSPLHF
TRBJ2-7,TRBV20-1,CSARDGQARSYEQYF
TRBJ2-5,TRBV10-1,CASSDPSGSKETQYF
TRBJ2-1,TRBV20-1,CSPEGGTAAAHEQFF
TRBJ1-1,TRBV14,CASKERRTTEAFF
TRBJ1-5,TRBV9,CASSVGGVNQPQHF
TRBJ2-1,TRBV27,CASRTETSRVDEQFF
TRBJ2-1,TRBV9,CASSGGGGNEQFF
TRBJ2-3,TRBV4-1,CASSQDEVVAGVFFGTDTQYF
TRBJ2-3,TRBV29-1,CSVESGTDTQYF
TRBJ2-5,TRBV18,CASSPRSLAAYQETQYF
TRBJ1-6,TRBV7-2,CASSLADRQSSYNSPLHF
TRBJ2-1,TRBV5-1,CASSKDRGSSYNEQFF
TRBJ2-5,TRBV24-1,CATSDLGGTSGRFSETQYF
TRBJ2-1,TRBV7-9,CASSYPSPVNEQFF
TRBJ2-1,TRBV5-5,CASRGGTDHYNEQFF
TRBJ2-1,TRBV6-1,CASGTRGDYEQFF